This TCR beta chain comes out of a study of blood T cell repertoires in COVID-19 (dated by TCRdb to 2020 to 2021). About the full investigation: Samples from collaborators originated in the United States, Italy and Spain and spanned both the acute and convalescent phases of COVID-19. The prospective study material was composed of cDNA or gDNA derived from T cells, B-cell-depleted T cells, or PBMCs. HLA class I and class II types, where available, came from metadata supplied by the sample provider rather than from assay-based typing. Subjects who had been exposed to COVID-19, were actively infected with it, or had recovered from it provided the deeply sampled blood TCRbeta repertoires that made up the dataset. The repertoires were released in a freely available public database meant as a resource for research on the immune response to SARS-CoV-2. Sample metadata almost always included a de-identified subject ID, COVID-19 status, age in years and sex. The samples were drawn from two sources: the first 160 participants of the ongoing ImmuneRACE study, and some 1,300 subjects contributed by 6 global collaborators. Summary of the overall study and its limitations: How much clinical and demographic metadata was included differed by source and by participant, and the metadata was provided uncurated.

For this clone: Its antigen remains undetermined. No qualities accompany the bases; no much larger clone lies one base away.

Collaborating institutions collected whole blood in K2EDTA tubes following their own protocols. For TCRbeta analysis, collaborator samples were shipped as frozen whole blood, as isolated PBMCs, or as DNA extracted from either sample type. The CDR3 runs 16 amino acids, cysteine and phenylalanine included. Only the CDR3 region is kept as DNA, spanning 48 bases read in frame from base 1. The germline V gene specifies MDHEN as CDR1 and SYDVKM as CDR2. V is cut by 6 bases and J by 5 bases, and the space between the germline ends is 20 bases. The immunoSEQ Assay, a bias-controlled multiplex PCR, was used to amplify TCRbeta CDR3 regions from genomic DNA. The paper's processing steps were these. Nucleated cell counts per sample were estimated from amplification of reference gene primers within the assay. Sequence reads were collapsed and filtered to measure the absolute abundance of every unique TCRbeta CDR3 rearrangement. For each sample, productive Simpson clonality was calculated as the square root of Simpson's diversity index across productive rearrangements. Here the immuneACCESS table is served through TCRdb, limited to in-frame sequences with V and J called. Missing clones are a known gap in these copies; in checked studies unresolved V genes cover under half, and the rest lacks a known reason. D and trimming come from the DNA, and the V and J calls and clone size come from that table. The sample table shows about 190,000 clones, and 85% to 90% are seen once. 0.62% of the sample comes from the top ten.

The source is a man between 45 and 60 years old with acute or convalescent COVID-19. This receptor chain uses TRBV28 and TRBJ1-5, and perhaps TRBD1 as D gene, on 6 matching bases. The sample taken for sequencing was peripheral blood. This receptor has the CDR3 CASSLTGQWLDQPQHF. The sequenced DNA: TGTGCCAGCAGCCTAACGGGACAATGGCTAGATCAGCCCCAGCATTTT.